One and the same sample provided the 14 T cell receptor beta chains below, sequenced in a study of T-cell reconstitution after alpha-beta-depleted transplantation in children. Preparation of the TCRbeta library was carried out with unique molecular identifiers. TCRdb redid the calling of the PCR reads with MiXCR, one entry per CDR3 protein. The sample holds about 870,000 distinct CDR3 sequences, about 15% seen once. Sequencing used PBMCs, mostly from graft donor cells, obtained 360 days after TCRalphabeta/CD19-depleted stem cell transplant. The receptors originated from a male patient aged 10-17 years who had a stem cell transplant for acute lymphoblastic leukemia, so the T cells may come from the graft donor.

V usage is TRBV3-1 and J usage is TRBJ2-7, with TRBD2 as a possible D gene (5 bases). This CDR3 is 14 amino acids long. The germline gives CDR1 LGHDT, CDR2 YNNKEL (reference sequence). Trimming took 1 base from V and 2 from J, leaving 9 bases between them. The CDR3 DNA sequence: TGTGCCAGCAGCCAAGCACTAGGGACCTACGAGCAGTACTTC. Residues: CASSQALGTYEQYF.

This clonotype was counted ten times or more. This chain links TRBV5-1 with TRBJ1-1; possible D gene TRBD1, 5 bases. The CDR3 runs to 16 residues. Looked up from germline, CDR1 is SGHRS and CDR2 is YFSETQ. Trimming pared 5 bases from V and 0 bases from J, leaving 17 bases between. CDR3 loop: CASSQVAGILNTEAFF. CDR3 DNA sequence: TGCGCCAGCAGTCAGGTGGCAGGGATTTTGAACACTGAAGCTTTCTTT. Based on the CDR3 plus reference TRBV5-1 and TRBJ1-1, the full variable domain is KAGVTQTPRYLIKTRGQQVTLSCSPISGHRSVSWYQQTPGQGLQFLFEYFSETQRNKGNFPGRFSGRQFSNSRSEMNVSTLELGDSALYLCASSQVAGILNTEAFFGQGTRLTVV.

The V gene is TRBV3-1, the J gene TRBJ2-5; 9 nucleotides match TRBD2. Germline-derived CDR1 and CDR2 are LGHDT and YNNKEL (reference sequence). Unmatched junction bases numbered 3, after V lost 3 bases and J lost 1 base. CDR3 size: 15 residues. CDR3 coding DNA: TGTGCCAGCAGCCATTTGACTAGCGGCCAAGAGACCCAGTACTTC. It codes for CASSHLTSGQETQYF.

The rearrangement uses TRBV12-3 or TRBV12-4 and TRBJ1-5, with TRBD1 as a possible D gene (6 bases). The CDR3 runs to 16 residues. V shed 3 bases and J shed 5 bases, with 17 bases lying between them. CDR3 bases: TGTGCCAGCAGTTTCGAAGGCGCAGGGACACATCAGCCCCAGCATTTT. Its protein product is CASSFEGAGTHQPQHF.

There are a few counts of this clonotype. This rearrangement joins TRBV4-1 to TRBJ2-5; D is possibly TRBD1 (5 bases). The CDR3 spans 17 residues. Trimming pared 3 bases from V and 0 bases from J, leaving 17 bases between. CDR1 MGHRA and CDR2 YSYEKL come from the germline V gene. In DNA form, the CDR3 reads TGCGCCAGCAGCCATCGAGGACACCAGAGGAACCAAGAGACCCAGTACTTC. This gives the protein CASSHRGHQRNQETQYF.

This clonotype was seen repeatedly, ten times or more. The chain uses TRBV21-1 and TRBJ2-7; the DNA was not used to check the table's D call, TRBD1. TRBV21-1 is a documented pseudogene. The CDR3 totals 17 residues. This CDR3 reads CASSTRGTGDNTYEQYF. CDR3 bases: TGTGCCAGCAGCACCCGAGGGACAGGGGATAACACCTACGAGCAGTACTTC.

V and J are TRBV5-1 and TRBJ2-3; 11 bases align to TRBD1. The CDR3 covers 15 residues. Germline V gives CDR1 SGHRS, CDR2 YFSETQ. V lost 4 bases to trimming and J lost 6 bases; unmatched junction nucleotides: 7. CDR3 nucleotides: TGCGCCAGCAGCCGGACAGGGGGCGCGTGGGATACGCAGTATTTT. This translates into CASSRTGGAWDTQYF.

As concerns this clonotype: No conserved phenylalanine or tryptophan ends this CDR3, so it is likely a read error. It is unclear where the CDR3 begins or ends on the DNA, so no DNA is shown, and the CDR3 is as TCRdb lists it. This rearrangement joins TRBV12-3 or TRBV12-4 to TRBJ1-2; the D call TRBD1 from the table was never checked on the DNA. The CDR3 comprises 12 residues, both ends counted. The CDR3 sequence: CASSFQGTGAGS.

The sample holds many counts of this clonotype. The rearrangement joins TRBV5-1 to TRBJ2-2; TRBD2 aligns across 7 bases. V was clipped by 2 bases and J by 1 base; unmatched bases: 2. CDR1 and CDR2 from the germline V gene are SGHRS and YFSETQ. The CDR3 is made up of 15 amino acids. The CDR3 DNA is TGCGCCAGCAGCTTTATAGCGGGGAACACCGGGGAGCTGTTTTTT. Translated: CASSFIAGNTGELFF.

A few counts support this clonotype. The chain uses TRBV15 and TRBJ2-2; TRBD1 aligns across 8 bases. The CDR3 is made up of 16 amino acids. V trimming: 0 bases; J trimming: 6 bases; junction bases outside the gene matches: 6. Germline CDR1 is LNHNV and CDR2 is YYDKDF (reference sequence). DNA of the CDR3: TGTGCCACCAGCAGAGAAAGGCAGGGGGCAGCCGGGGAGCTGTTTTTT. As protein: CATSRERQGAAGELFF.

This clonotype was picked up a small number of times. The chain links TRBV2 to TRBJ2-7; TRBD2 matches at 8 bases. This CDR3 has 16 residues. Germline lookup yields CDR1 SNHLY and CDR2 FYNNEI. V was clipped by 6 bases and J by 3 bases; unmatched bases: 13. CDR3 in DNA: TGTGCCAGCAGCCGGACGGCCATAGCGGGATTCTACGAGCAGTACTTC. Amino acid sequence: CASSRTAIAGFYEQYF.

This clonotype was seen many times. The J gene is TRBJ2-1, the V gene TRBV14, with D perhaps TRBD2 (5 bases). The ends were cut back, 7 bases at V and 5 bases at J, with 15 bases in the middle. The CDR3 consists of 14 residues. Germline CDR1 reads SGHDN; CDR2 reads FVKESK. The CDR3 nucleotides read TGTGCCAGCACTGGAGGCGGTCTCAACAATGAGCAGTTCTTC. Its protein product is CASTGGGLNNEQFF.

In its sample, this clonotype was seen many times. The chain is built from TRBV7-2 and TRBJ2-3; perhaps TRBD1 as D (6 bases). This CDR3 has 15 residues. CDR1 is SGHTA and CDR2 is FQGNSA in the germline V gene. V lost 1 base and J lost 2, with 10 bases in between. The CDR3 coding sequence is TGTGCCAGCAGCTTAGTTCGACAGGCCACAGATACGCAGTATTTT. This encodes CASSLVRQATDTQYF.

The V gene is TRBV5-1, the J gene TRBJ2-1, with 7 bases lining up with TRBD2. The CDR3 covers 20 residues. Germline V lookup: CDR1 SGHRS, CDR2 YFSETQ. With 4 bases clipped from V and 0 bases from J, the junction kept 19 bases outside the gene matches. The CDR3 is CASSLSSGDPNLNSYNEQFF. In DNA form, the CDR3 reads TGCGCCAGCAGCCTATCTAGCGGAGATCCTAATTTGAACTCCTACAATGAGCAGTTCTTC.